These 14 T cell receptor beta chains were all obtained from the same sample, sequenced in a study of blood T cells in healthy people across ages. A second about 6 to 11 cycle PCR used barcoded and J-beta primers. One entry per CDR3 protein, called by TCRdb with MiXCR from the 5' RACE reads. The sample lists 1.5 million to 2 million distinct CDR3 sequences; roughly 32% were seen once. The specimen was blood. The receptors were sampled from a woman aged 25 to 39 in good health.

This clonotype came up a few times. The chain links TRBV2 to TRBJ2-3; D is perhaps TRBD1 (6 bases). V gave up 6 bases and J gave up 1 base, with 11 bases separating them. The germline V gene encodes CDR1 SNHLY and CDR2 FYNNEI. There are 14 residues in the CDR3. CDR3 sequence reads: CASRQGSGTDTQYF. The CDR3 bases are TGTGCCAGCAGGCAGGGGTCCGGCACAGATACGCAGTATTTT.

This sequence joins TRBV9 and TRBJ2-1; the D gene is possibly TRBD2 (6 bases). V was pared by 0 bases and J by 0 bases, with 10 bases between. The CDR3 extends over 16 amino acids. CDR1 and CDR2 from the germline V gene are SGDLS and YYNGEE. The CDR3, as DNA: TGTGCCAGCAGCGTAGCATTCGGGGGCTCCTACAATGAGCAGTTCTTC. It codes for CASSVAFGGSYNEQFF.

For the CDR3, the DNA is TGCAGTGCTGGCCGGGGAACCATGAACACTGAAGCTTTCTTT. This gives the protein CSAGRGTMNTEAFF. This chain links TRBV20-1 with TRBJ1-1; unclear D gene. V was shortened by 5 bases and J by 0 bases, with 13 bases between the two germline ends. The germline gives CDR1 DFQATT, CDR2 SNEGSKA (reference sequence). The CDR3 has 14 residues.

The chain has TRBV20-1 and TRBJ2-5, with TRBD1 identical over 7 bases. Trimming at V came to 5 bases and at J to 8 bases, leaving 17 bases not matched to a gene. The CDR3 covers 15 residues. In germline, CDR1 is DFQATT, CDR2 SNEGSKA (reference sequence). The CDR3 DNA reads TGCAGTGCTTCACGACAGGGCTGGGAGTCGGTAACCCAGTACTTC. Its protein is CSASRQGWESVTQYF.

This chain links TRBV7-9 with TRBJ2-1, with D possibly being TRBD2 (7 bases). The length of the CDR3 is 16 residues. Per germline, CDR1 SEHNR and CDR2 FQNEAQ (reference sequence). Trimming took off 8 bases at V and 6 bases at J, with 23 bases between the two ends. CDR3 region: CASLHRAGQWPNEQFF. The DNA for the CDR3 is TGTGCCAGCCTACATCGAGCGGGACAATGGCCCAATGAGCAGTTCTTC.

The CDR3: CASRGYSNQPQHF. The CDR3 coding sequence is TGTGCCAGCAGAGGTTATAGCAATCAGCCCCAGCATTTT. The rearrangement uses TRBV12-3 or TRBV12-4 and TRBJ1-5; D unresolved. The CDR3 spans 13 residues. Trimming took 6 bases from V and 0 from J, leaving 6 bases between them.

The chain couples TRBV6-5 to TRBJ2-1; TRBD2 matches 7 bases. CDR1 is MNHEY and CDR2 is SVGAGI in the germline V gene. The CDR3 is 15 residues long. The trim removed 3 bases at V and 2 bases at J, leaving 4 bases unmatched. The CDR3 nucleotides read TGTGCCAGCAGTTATCGGGACTATCCCTACAATGAGCAGTTCTTC. Translating gives CASSYRDYPYNEQFF.

On this clonotype itself: Compared with germline, one end of the junction differs, possibly owing to a read error. The chain employs TRBV6-1 and TRBJ1-1; D is undetermined. CDR3 length equals 13 residues. The germline CDR1 and CDR2 sequences are MNHNS and SASEGT. The CDR3 region has the DNA TGTGCCGGCAGTACCCGTACGGACACTGAAGCTTTCTTT. It specifies CAGSTRTDTEAFF.

This clonotype has a handful of counts. The chain is built from TRBV4-1 and TRBJ2-1; 8 bases fit TRBD1. CDR1 is MGHRA, CDR2 YSYEKL, per germline. V trimming: 3 bases; J trimming: 8 bases; junction bases outside the gene matches: 9. This CDR3 has 15 amino acids. CDR3 DNA sequence: TGCGCCAGCAGCCATCCTGGACAGGGTAGAGATGAGCAGTTCTTC. Its protein is CASSHPGQGRDEQFF.

The chain joins TRBV12-3 or TRBV12-4 to TRBJ1-1; D gene ambiguous. V gave up 4 bases and J gave up 6 bases, with 18 bases separating them. The CDR3 totals 15 residues. In DNA form, the CDR3 reads TGTGCCAGCAGTTCTGAGAGCCCAATATCCGCTGAAGCTTTCTTT. Its translation is CASSSESPISAEAFF.

The CDR3 is CASSLDSHYEQYF. The CDR3 DNA sequence: TGCGCCAGCAGCTTGGACAGCCACTACGAGCAGTACTTC. The V and J genes are TRBV5-1 and TRBJ2-7; D remains unclear. Germline assignment: CDR1 SGHRS and CDR2 YFSETQ. The CDR3 extends over 13 amino acids. V lost 0 bases to trimming and J lost 3 bases, with 7 bases between them.

CDR3: CASRTGERAEAFF. The CDR3 nucleotides read TGTGCCAGCAGAACGGGGGAAAGGGCTGAAGCTTTCTTT. This chain uses TRBV11-2 with TRBJ1-1; D perhaps matches TRBD1 (5 bases). Germline loops: CDR1 SGHAT, CDR2 FQNNGV. V was clipped by 6 bases and J by 6 bases, with 14 bases between them. This CDR3 is 13 amino acids long.

This rearrangement joins TRBV7-2 to TRBJ2-3, with 12 positions matching TRBD2. This CDR3 has 15 amino acids. V shed 6 bases and J 5 bases; nucleotides not matched to a gene: 6. CDR1 SGHTA and CDR2 FQGNSA come from the germline V gene. The CDR3 loop reads CASRETGLAGDTQYF. The CDR3, as DNA: TGTGCCAGCAGGGAGACGGGACTAGCGGGAGATACGCAGTATTTT.

This clonotype was found many times. The rearrangement joins TRBV7-6 to TRBJ2-3, with 14 bases that match TRBD2. The CDR3 contains 15 residues. Unmatched junction bases numbered 6, after V lost 7 bases and J lost 6 bases. CDR1 is SGHVS and CDR2 is FNYEAQ in the germline V gene. The CDR3, as DNA: TGTGCCAGCAAGACTAGCGGGAGGGAATCGGATACGCAGTATTTT. This translates into CASKTSGRESDTQYF.